These 23 T cell receptor beta chains came from one sample sequenced in a study of patients and donors after allogeneic stem cell transplantation. TCRdb fed the RT-PCR reads into MiXCR, producing one record per CDR3 protein. The sample holds some 960,000 distinct CDR3 sequences, roughly 17% seen once. The sample was blood, either unsorted or a sorted T cell fraction (not recorded which). All receptors come from a human donor who was either an allogeneic HSCT recipient or a stem cell or donor lymphocyte infusion donor (not recorded which). It is not recorded whose cells these are; they may come from a transplant donor.

This clonotype was counted between two and nine times. This chain connects TRBV28 to TRBJ2-2; perhaps TRBD2 as D (5 bases). Looked up from germline, CDR1 is MDHEN and CDR2 is SYDVKM. The CDR3 totals 13 residues. V lost 8 bases to trimming and J lost 7 bases, with 14 bases between them. The CDR3 coding sequence is TGTGCCAGCTTATCCGGGGTTGGCGGGGAGCTGTTTTTT. This codes for CASLSGVGGELFF.

This clonotype was recorded a few times. The V call is TRBV6-1, the J call TRBJ2-7; TRBD1 matches at 9 bases. Trimming cost V 5 bases and J 0 bases; bases outside gene matches: 5. From germline, CDR1 is MNHNS and CDR2 SASEGT. This CDR3 region has 15 residues. The CDR3 DNA is TGTGCCAGCAGTCTCCGGACAGGGGTCTCCTACGAGCAGTACTTC. This translates into CASSLRTGVSYEQYF.

This clonotype was detected a few times. This chain joins TRBV4-1 and TRBJ2-5, with D maybe TRBD2 (5 bases). Germline V CDR1 and CDR2: MGHRA, YSYEKL. The CDR3 runs 17 residues. Trimming left V 0 bases short and J 7 bases short, with 21 bases between. CDR3 nucleotides: TGCGCCAGCAGCCAAGAAGGAGGAATGAGCTCGCGGAGGACCCAGTACTTC. This sequence encodes CASSQEGGMSSRRTQYF.

The chain is built from TRBV4-3 and TRBJ1-3; 12 nucleotides line up with TRBD1. From germline, CDR1 is LGHNA and CDR2 YSLEER. The J segment lost 6 bases and the V segment lost 0 bases, leaving 9 bases of the junction unmatched. The CDR3 sequence is 18 residues long. This chain's CDR3 is CASSQDWAGQGAENTIYF. The DNA for the CDR3 is TGCGCCAGCAGCCAAGATTGGGCGGGACAGGGGGCTGAAAACACCATATATTTT.

V usage is TRBV6-2 or TRBV6-3 and J usage is TRBJ2-1; 11 bases are a match to TRBD2. From germline, CDR1 is MNHEY and CDR2 SVGEGT. The CDR3 contains 17 residues. Unmatched junction bases numbered 13, after V lost 6 bases and J lost 6 bases. In nucleotides, the CDR3 is TGTGCCAGCAGCCGAATAGGGAAGACTAGCGGGACCAATGAGCAGTTCTTC. Protein sequence: CASSRIGKTSGTNEQFF.

This clonotype occurred a few times. The gene calls are TRBV20-1 and TRBJ1-1; D might be TRBD1 (5 bases). Germline assignment: CDR1 DFQATT and CDR2 SNEGSKA (reference sequence). The CDR3 spans 15 residues. V was shortened by 5 bases and J by 0 bases, with 16 bases between the two germline ends. CDR3 protein: CSADGRQLMNTEAFF. CDR3 in DNA: TGCAGTGCTGATGGGCGACAGCTAATGAACACTGAAGCTTTCTTT.

This clonotype was observed a few times. The chain combines TRBV18 with TRBJ1-5, with D possibly being TRBD1 (6 bases). Trimming pared 0 bases from V and 3 bases from J, leaving 18 bases between. CDR1 is KGHSH, CDR2 LQKENI, per germline. This CDR3 spans 18 amino acids. CDR3 coding DNA: TGTGCCAGCTCACCACCTCCCCTCACAGGGAGGGACAATCAGCCCCAGCATTTT. It yields the protein CASSPPPLTGRDNQPQHF.

This clonotype was counted a few times. CDR3 loop: CATSDRGLAGSYNEQFF. The CDR3 DNA is TGTGCCACCAGTGACCGCGGACTAGCGGGATCCTACAATGAGCAGTTCTTC. This chain uses TRBV24-1 with TRBJ2-1; 12 bases are a match to TRBD2. The CDR3 loop spans 17 amino acids. The V segment lost 4 bases and the J segment 1 base; nucleotides outside the gene matches: 4. CDR1 KGHDR and CDR2 SFDVKD come from the germline V gene.

This clonotype was recorded a few times. The chain has TRBV20-1 and TRBJ2-1; 8 positions match TRBD2. This CDR3 contains 16 residues. CDR1 is DFQATT, CDR2 SNEGSKA, per germline (reference sequence). Trimming removed 0 bases from V and 2 bases from J; junction bases left unmatched: 6. The DNA of the CDR3 is TGCAGTGCTAGAGATCTAAAGCGGGAGCCCTACAATGAGCAGTTCTTC. It encodes CSARDLKREPYNEQFF.

The rearrangement joins TRBV27 to TRBJ1-1; D is ambiguous. There are 14 residues in the CDR3. V lost 2 bases and J 6 bases, leaving 13 bases between the germline ends. Germline CDR1 and CDR2: MNHEY and SMNVEV (reference sequence). CDR3 loop: CASSLASGHAEAFF. DNA for the CDR3: TGTGCCAGCAGTTTAGCAAGCGGGCACGCTGAAGCTTTCTTT.

The chain joins TRBV5-1 to TRBJ2-1; D might be TRBD1 (6 bases). Germline CDR1 is SGHRS and CDR2 is YFSETQ. The CDR3 loop spans 16 amino acids. With 4 bases removed from V and 1 base from J, the gap between germline ends came to 15 bases. CDR3 residues: CASSPLGGMSYNEQFF. In DNA form, the CDR3 reads TGCGCCAGCAGCCCCTTAGGGGGTATGTCCTACAATGAGCAGTTCTTC.

The CDR3 reads CASSLSPGQGGNEQFF. CDR3 sequence (DNA): TGCGCCAGCAGCTTGTCCCCGGGACAGGGAGGCAATGAGCAGTTCTTC. The gene calls are TRBV5-1 and TRBJ2-1, with 9 bases lining up with TRBD1. This CDR3 contains 16 residues. CDR1 is SGHRS and CDR2 is YFSETQ in the germline V gene. With V trimmed by 1 base and J by 6 bases, 8 bases remained unmatched.

A note on this clonotype: At one of its ends the junction is not consistent with the germline gene, which may arise from a read error. CDR3 bases: TGCAGTGCTAGAGAGGGGATCCTGGTCGGCTTC. Its protein product is CSAREGILVGF. V is TRBV20-1 and J is TRBJ1-2; D not certain. From germline, CDR1 is DFQATT and CDR2 SNEGSKA (reference sequence). This CDR3 is 11 amino acids long.

This clonotype was counted only a few times. The chain recombines TRBV20-1 with TRBJ2-3; 7 bases line up with TRBD2. V trimming: 5 bases; J trimming: 8 bases; junction bases outside the gene matches: 13. CDR1 is DFQATT and CDR2 is SNEGSKA in the germline V gene (reference sequence). The CDR3 spans 14 residues. This chain's CDR3 is CSAGLGGGYGTQYF. The CDR3 DNA follows: TGCAGTGCTGGACTCGGGGGAGGGTATGGTACGCAGTATTTT.

The chain is built from TRBV4-3 and TRBJ2-4; D is unclear. This CDR3 is built from 15 residues. In germline, CDR1 is LGHNA, CDR2 YSLEER. The V and J ends lost 1 base and 0 bases respectively, with 7 bases between them. The CDR3 DNA reads as TGCGCCAGCAGCCAAGCGGTACCAGCCAAAAACATTCAGTACTTC. Encoded protein: CASSQAVPAKNIQYF.

V and J are TRBV5-6 and TRBJ1-2; perhaps TRBD1 as D (5 bases). Germline CDR1 SGHDT, CDR2 YYEEEE. This CDR3 region has 15 residues. Trimming removed 9 bases from V and 5 bases from J, with 23 bases in between. CDR3 protein: CATSTWTPPVYGYTF. CDR3 DNA sequence: TGTGCCACCTCGACGTGGACACCTCCAGTATATGGCTACACCTTC.

At least ten counts were recorded for this clonotype. CDR3 loop: CSASGTGVQPQHF. The CDR3 DNA follows: TGCAGTGCTAGCGGGACAGGGGTCCAACCCCAGCATTTT. This chain joins TRBV20-1 and TRBJ1-5; 10 positions match TRBD1. The trim removed 3 bases at V and 10 bases at J, leaving 6 bases unmatched. Germline V CDR1 and CDR2: DFQATT, SNEGSKA (reference sequence). The CDR3 is 13 amino acids.

The gene calls are TRBV20-1 and TRBJ1-5, with TRBD1 as a possible D gene (5 bases). The CDR3 has 15 residues. The germline V gene has CDR1 DFQATT and CDR2 SNEGSKA (reference sequence). Trimming pared 0 bases from V and 10 bases from J, leaving 19 bases between. The CDR3 is CSARDRQRFMDPQHF. The CDR3 nucleotides are TGCAGTGCTAGAGATCGACAGCGGTTTATGGATCCCCAGCATTTT.

The chain is built from TRBV20-1 and TRBJ2-5; the D gene is possibly TRBD2 (5 bases). Trimming pared 4 bases from V and 3 bases from J, leaving 9 bases between. The CDR3 is 12 residues long. Germline-derived CDR1 and CDR2 are DFQATT and SNEGSKA (reference sequence). CDR3 nucleotide sequence: TGCAGTGCTACATTGGGAGAAGAGACCCAGTACTTC. It is translated as CSATLGEETQYF.

This clonotype was observed many times. V is TRBV15 and J is TRBJ2-7; D possibly corresponds to TRBD1 (6 bases). V lost 0 bases to trimming and J lost 6 bases, with 9 bases between them. This CDR3 comprises 13 residues. Germline values: CDR1 LNHNV, CDR2 YYDKDF (reference sequence). The CDR3 reads CATSRDQGGEQYF. The DNA for the CDR3 is TGTGCCACCAGCAGAGATCAAGGGGGCGAGCAGTACTTC.

This clonotype was seen at least ten times. J is TRBJ1-5 and V is TRBV12-3 or TRBV12-4; no firm D call. V shed 6 bases and J shed 0 bases, with 9 bases lying between them. The CDR3 is made up of 14 amino acids. Here the CDR3 DNA reads TGTGCCAGCAGCCGTGACCTTAGCAATCAGCCCCAGCATTTT. Translated, it gives CASSRDLSNQPQHF.

This clonotype was seen only a few times. The rearrangement links TRBV3-1 to TRBJ1-1; D might be TRBD1 (5 bases). V was trimmed by 0 bases and J by 10 bases, leaving 12 bases between them. Looked up from germline, CDR1 is LGHDT and CDR2 is YNNKEL (reference sequence). CDR3 length: 13 residues. The CDR3 spells CASSQDISGRAFF. The CDR3 DNA is TGTGCCAGCAGCCAAGATATTTCAGGGAGAGCTTTCTTT. The full variable domain, rest sourced from reference TRBV3-1 and TRBJ1-1, is DTAVSQTPKYLVTQMGNDKSIKCEQNLGHDTMYWYKQDSKKFLKIMFSYNNKELIINETVPNRFSPKSPDKAHLNLHINSLELGDSAVYFCASSQDISGRAFFGQGTRLTVV.

The chain has TRBV5-1 and TRBJ2-1; 8 bases are shared with TRBD2. The J segment lost 3 bases and the V segment lost 4 bases, leaving 12 bases of the junction unmatched. The CDR3 covers 17 residues. In germline, CDR1 is SGHRS, CDR2 YFSETQ. The CDR3 DNA is TGCGCCAGCAGCCCCGGGGGGGCTAGCGGCCTCTACAATGAGCAGTTCTTC. It specifies CASSPGGASGLYNEQFF.